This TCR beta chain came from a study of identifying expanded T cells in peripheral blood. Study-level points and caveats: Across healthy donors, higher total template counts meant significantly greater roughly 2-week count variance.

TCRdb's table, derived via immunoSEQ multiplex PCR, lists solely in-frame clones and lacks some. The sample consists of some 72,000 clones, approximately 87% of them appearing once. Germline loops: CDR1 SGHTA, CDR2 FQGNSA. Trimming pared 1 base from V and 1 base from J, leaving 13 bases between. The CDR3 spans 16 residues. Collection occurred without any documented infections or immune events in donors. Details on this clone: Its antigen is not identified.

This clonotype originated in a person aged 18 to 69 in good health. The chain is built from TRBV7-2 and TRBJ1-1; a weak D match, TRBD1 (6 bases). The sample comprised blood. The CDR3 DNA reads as TGTGCCAGCAGCTTAGTGCGGGGGCACGGGAACACTGAAGCTTTCTTT. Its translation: CASSLVRGHGNTEAFF. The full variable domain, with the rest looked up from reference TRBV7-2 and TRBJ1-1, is GAGVSQSPSNKVTEKGKDVELRCDPISGHTALYWYRQSLGQGLEFLIYFQGNSAPDKSGLPSDRFSAERTGGSVSTLTIQRTQQEDSAVYLCASSLVRGHGNTEAFFGQGTRLTVV.